This is a list of T cell receptor beta chains from one sample in a study of cytomegalovirus exposure and HLA in healthy donors. Generated by immunoSEQ multiplex PCR, the TCRdb table keeps only in-frame clones and is missing some. The table lists approximately 40,000 clones, with approximately 5.9% in the top ten. Material for sequencing was PBMCs. The receptors derive from a human donor in good health. Each CDR3 is given with its conserved first and last residue. D genes are given only for firm matches.

d_gene: TRBD1
v_gene: TRBV7-8
j_gene: TRBJ1-2
CDR3aa: CASSLERQGDGYTF
CDR3nt: TGTGCCAGCAGCTTAGAAAGGCAGGGGGACGGCTACACCTTC

d_gene: .
v_gene: TRBV2
j_gene: TRBJ2-1
CDR3aa: CASIRLYNEQFF
CDR3nt: TGTGCCAGCATCAGACTTTACAATGAGCAGTTCTTC

d_gene: TRBD1
v_gene: TRBV6-5
j_gene: TRBJ1-1
CDR3aa: CASSRTGNTEAFF
CDR3nt: TGTGCCAGCAGCCGGACAGGGAACACTGAAGCTTTCTTT

d_gene: .
v_gene: TRBV2
j_gene: TRBJ1-5
CDR3aa: CASSAVGEAKPQHF
CDR3nt: TGTGCCAGCAGCGCCGTAGGGGAGGCAAAGCCCCAGCATTTT

d_gene: TRBD1
v_gene: TRBV11-1
j_gene: TRBJ1-1
CDR3aa: CASSLAAMTGGNTEAFF
CDR3nt: TGTGCCAGCAGCTTAGCGGCCATGACAGGGGGGAACACTGAAGCTTTCTTT

d_gene: .
v_gene: TRBV5-1
j_gene: TRBJ2-5
CDR3aa: CASSPGDQETQYF
CDR3nt: TGCGCCAGCAGCCCCGGGGATCAAGAGACCCAGTACTTC

d_gene: TRBD1
v_gene: TRBV30
j_gene: TRBJ1-5
CDR3aa: CAWSPRTGVQHQHF
CDR3nt: TGTGCCTGGAGTCCCCGGACAGGGGTCCAGCACCAGCATTTT

d_gene: TRBD1
v_gene: TRBV5-4
j_gene: TRBJ2-3
CDR3aa: CASSFTGTADTQYF
CDR3nt: TGTGCCAGCAGCTTTACAGGGACAGCGGATACGCAGTATTTT

d_gene: TRBD1
v_gene: TRBV29-1
j_gene: TRBJ1-2
CDR3aa: CSAAGTGAPGGYTF
CDR3nt: TGCAGCGCTGCAGGGACAGGGGCTCCGGGTGGCTACACCTTC

d_gene: TRBD1
v_gene: TRBV4-1
j_gene: TRBJ1-6
CDR3aa: CASSPPTGEARNSPLHF
CDR3nt: TGCGCCAGCAGCCCCCCCACAGGGGAGGCTCGTAATTCACCCCTCCACTTT

d_gene: TRBD1
v_gene: TRBV19
j_gene: TRBJ1-2
CDR3aa: CASSIGQGARKSYGYTF
CDR3nt: TGTGCCAGTAGTATAGGGCAGGGGGCGCGAAAGTCCTATGGCTACACCTTC

d_gene: .
v_gene: TRBV5-4
j_gene: TRBJ2-3
CDR3aa: CASSLGQGTSTDTQYF
CDR3nt: TGTGCCAGCAGCTTGGGTCAGGGCACTAGCACAGATACGCAGTATTTT

d_gene: TRBD1
v_gene: TRBV4-1
j_gene: TRBJ2-5
CDR3aa: CASSPRRTGVRETQYF
CDR3nt: TGCGCCAGCAGCCCCCGCCGGACAGGGGTGAGAGAGACCCAGTACTTC

d_gene: .
v_gene: TRBV5-4
j_gene: TRBJ1-2
CDR3aa: CASSLAQKHYGYTF
CDR3nt: TGCGCCAGCAGCTTGGCCCAGAAACACTATGGCTACACCTTC

d_gene: .
v_gene: TRBV5-6
j_gene: TRBJ1-1
CDR3aa: CASRYDRLNTEAFF
CDR3nt: TGTGCCAGCAGATACGACAGACTGAACACTGAAGCTTTCTTT

d_gene: .
v_gene: TRBV6-6
j_gene: TRBJ1-5
CDR3aa: CASSRGTDQPQHF
CDR3nt: TGTGCCAGCAGCAGGGGTACTGATCAGCCCCAGCATTTT

d_gene: .
v_gene: TRBV28
j_gene: TRBJ1-2
CDR3aa: CASSTGDPARNGYTF
CDR3nt: TGTGCCAGCAGTACCGGTGATCCGGCGCGGAATGGCTACACCTTC

d_gene: TRBD1
v_gene: TRBV5-6
j_gene: TRBJ2-7
CDR3aa: CASSRDSWNYEQYF
CDR3nt: TGTGCCAGCAGCCGGGACAGTTGGAACTACGAGCAGTACTTC

d_gene: .
v_gene: TRBV2
j_gene: TRBJ1-2
CDR3aa: CASSGLGVRGARGYTF
CDR3nt: TGTGCCAGCAGTGGCCTAGGAGTACGGGGAGCAAGGGGCTACACCTTC

d_gene: .
v_gene: TRBV27
j_gene: TRBJ2-7
CDR3aa: CASDPHDTTTNAYEQYF
CDR3nt: TGTGCCAGCGACCCTCATGATACGACAACAAACGCCTACGAGCAGTACTTC

d_gene: TRBD2
v_gene: TRBV27
j_gene: TRBJ2-1
CDR3aa: CASSLSIQRGYNEQFF
CDR3nt: TGTGCCAGCAGTTTATCGATACAGCGGGGTTACAATGAGCAGTTCTTC

d_gene: TRBD1
v_gene: TRBV18
j_gene: TRBJ1-1
CDR3aa: CASSLGQGAWGNTEAFF
CDR3nt: TGTGCCAGCTCCCTGGGACAGGGGGCATGGGGGAACACTGAAGCTTTCTTT

d_gene: .
v_gene: TRBV6-5
j_gene: TRBJ1-3
CDR3aa: CASSPDIYSGNTIYF
CDR3nt: TGTGCCAGCAGCCCTGACATCTACTCTGGAAACACCATATATTTT

d_gene: .
v_gene: TRBV7-2
j_gene: TRBJ1-1
CDR3aa: CASSLVGPEAFF
CDR3nt: TGTGCCAGCAGCTTAGTGGGGCCAGAAGCTTTCTTT

d_gene: TRBD2
v_gene: TRBV7-6
j_gene: TRBJ2-3
CDR3aa: CASSLGLAGASTDTQYF
CDR3nt: TGTGCCAGCAGCTTAGGTCTAGCGGGTGCTAGCACAGATACGCAGTATTTT

d_gene: TRBD1
v_gene: TRBV27
j_gene: TRBJ1-1
CDR3aa: CASSWGAGGTEAFF
CDR3nt: TGTGCCAGCAGTTGGGGAGCAGGGGGCACTGAAGCTTTCTTT

d_gene: TRBD1
v_gene: TRBV19
j_gene: TRBJ1-5
CDR3aa: CASSGTGSSNQPQHF
CDR3nt: TGTGCCAGTAGCGGGACAGGGAGTAGCAATCAGCCCCAGCATTTT

d_gene: .
v_gene: TRBV10-3
j_gene: TRBJ2-7
CDR3aa: CAISLGSSYEQYF
CDR3nt: TGTGCCATCTCTCTGGGGAGCTCCTACGAGCAGTACTTC

d_gene: .
v_gene: TRBV28
j_gene: TRBJ1-2
CDR3aa: CASSSSAGGKSHGYTF
CDR3nt: TGTGCCAGCAGTTCCTCAGCTGGAGGGAAATCGCATGGCTACACCTTC

d_gene: .
v_gene: TRBV10-2
j_gene: TRBJ2-7
CDR3aa: CASSGTFTYEQYF
CDR3nt: TGCGCCAGCAGCGGGACATTTACCTACGAGCAGTACTTC

d_gene: TRBD1
v_gene: TRBV19
j_gene: TRBJ1-5
CDR3aa: CASRPQGARQPQHF
CDR3nt: TGTGCCAGTAGGCCTCAGGGGGCGAGACAGCCCCAGCATTTT

d_gene: .
v_gene: TRBV18
j_gene: TRBJ1-6
CDR3aa: CASSVGGSPLHF
CDR3nt: TGTGCCAGCTCGGTTGGAGGTTCACCCCTCCACTTT

d_gene: .
v_gene: TRBV28
j_gene: TRBJ1-1
CDR3aa: CASSFGVDTEAFF
CDR3nt: TGTGCCAGCAGTTTCGGGGTGGACACTGAAGCTTTCTTT

d_gene: .
v_gene: TRBV29-1
j_gene: TRBJ1-2
CDR3aa: CSVEQGYYGYTF
CDR3nt: TGCAGCGTTGAACAGGGGTACTATGGCTACACCTTC

d_gene: TRBD2
v_gene: TRBV19
j_gene: TRBJ2-7
CDR3aa: CASSPRGGGGISYEQYF
CDR3nt: TGTGCCAGTAGTCCCCGTGGGGGCGGGGGGATCTCCTACGAGCAGTACTTC

d_gene: TRBD1
v_gene: TRBV9
j_gene: TRBJ1-1
CDR3aa: CASSAYRGSAFF
CDR3nt: TGTGCCAGCAGCGCCTACAGGGGATCGGCTTTCTTT

d_gene: TRBD1
v_gene: TRBV2
j_gene: TRBJ2-7
CDR3aa: CASSERAGGTYEQYF
CDR3nt: TGTGCCAGCAGTGAACGGGCAGGGGGCACCTACGAGCAGTACTTC

d_gene: TRBD1
v_gene: TRBV7-2
j_gene: TRBJ1-5
CDR3aa: CASSLGGQGRPVRNQPQHF
CDR3nt: TGTGCCAGCAGCTTAGGAGGACAGGGACGGCCGGTACGGAATCAGCCCCAGCATTTT

d_gene: TRBD1
v_gene: TRBV11-2
j_gene: TRBJ1-6
CDR3aa: CASSPQTGVRSPLHF
CDR3nt: TGTGCCAGCAGCCCGCAGACAGGGGTCCGCTCACCCCTCCACTTT

d_gene: .
v_gene: TRBV2
j_gene: TRBJ2-1
CDR3aa: CASSGRGGRDEQFF
CDR3nt: TGTGCCAGCAGTGGGAGGGGGGGCCGAGATGAGCAGTTCTTC

d_gene: .
v_gene: TRBV2
j_gene: TRBJ1-6
CDR3aa: CASQKQGVDNSPLHF
CDR3nt: TGTGCCAGTCAGAAACAGGGTGTGGATAATTCACCCCTCCACTTT

d_gene: TRBD1
v_gene: TRBV7-6
j_gene: TRBJ1-1
CDR3aa: CASSLTGVTEAFF
CDR3nt: TGTGCCAGCAGCCTGACAGGGGTAACTGAAGCTTTCTTT

d_gene: .
v_gene: TRBV19
j_gene: TRBJ1-1
CDR3aa: CASRAGNTEAFF
CDR3nt: TGTGCCAGTAGGGCGGGGAACACTGAAGCTTTCTTT

d_gene: TRBD1
v_gene: TRBV18
j_gene: TRBJ1-3
CDR3aa: CASSPPGGNTIYF
CDR3nt: TGTGCCAGCTCACCGCCAGGGGGGAACACCATATATTTT

d_gene: .
v_gene: TRBV11-2
j_gene: TRBJ1-2
CDR3aa: CASSLGGGLFGYTF
CDR3nt: TGTGCCAGCAGCTTAGGGGGGGGCCTCTTTGGCTACACCTTC

d_gene: TRBD1
v_gene: TRBV6-1
j_gene: TRBJ1-1
CDR3aa: CASRRTGLQNTEAFF
CDR3nt: TGTGCCAGCAGACGGACAGGATTGCAGAACACTGAAGCTTTCTTT

d_gene: TRBD1
v_gene: TRBV30
j_gene: TRBJ1-6
CDR3aa: CAWRTFYGTGGSPLHF
CDR3nt: TGTGCCTGGAGAACCTTTTACGGGACAGGGGGATCACCCCTCCACTTT

d_gene: TRBD1
v_gene: TRBV30
j_gene: TRBJ2-1
CDR3aa: CAWDTGVRGNEQFF
CDR3nt: TGTGCCTGGGATACAGGGGTACGTGGCAATGAGCAGTTCTTC

d_gene: .
v_gene: TRBV18
j_gene: TRBJ1-1
CDR3aa: CASSPLKGMNTEAFF
CDR3nt: TGTGCCAGCTCACCACTAAAGGGGATGAACACTGAAGCTTTCTTT

d_gene: TRBD1
v_gene: TRBV30
j_gene: TRBJ1-3
CDR3aa: CAWSATGLANTIYF
CDR3nt: TGTGCCTGGAGTGCGACAGGGTTGGCAAACACCATATATTTT

d_gene: .
v_gene: TRBV18
j_gene: TRBJ1-5
CDR3aa: CASSPLGGYSNQPQHF
CDR3nt: TGTGCCAGCTCCCCCCTCGGGGGTTATAGCAATCAGCCCCAGCATTTT

d_gene: TRBD1
v_gene: TRBV5-1
j_gene: TRBJ2-7
CDR3aa: CASSGTGQGAHEQYF
CDR3nt: TGCGCCAGCAGCGGAACGGGACAGGGGGCCCACGAGCAGTACTTC

d_gene: TRBD1
v_gene: TRBV6-5
j_gene: TRBJ1-5
CDR3aa: CASSYGGRQGQPQHF
CDR3nt: TGTGCCAGCAGTTACGGGGGGCGACAGGGTCAGCCCCAGCATTTT